The source of this TCR beta chain is a study of blood T cell repertoires in COVID-19. Study as a whole: COVID-19 samples, acute and convalescent, were from the United States, Italy and Spain. The cDNA or gDNA used as material had been derived from T cells, B-cell-depleted T cells, or PBMCs.

The CDR3 runs to 15 residues. V lost 0 bases and J lost 5; bases outside the gene matches: 5. Germline-derived CDR1 and CDR2 are SGDLS and YYNGEE. In the authors' workflow: Counts of nucleated cells, estimated from reference gene primer amplification, were obtained. Some clones are missing from TCRdb's copy, which holds only in-frame ones; the method was immunoSEQ multiplex PCR. That table supplies the V and J calls and clone size; D and trimming were determined from the DNA. The data contain about 45,000 clones, 92% of them singletons. This clone was counted once. The sample taken for sequencing was peripheral blood. The sequence came from a human donor in a cohort sampled during active COVID-19. The chain recombines TRBV9 with TRBJ2-5; 9 bases match TRBD1. CDR3 DNA: TGTGCCAGCAGCGTAGCACAGGGGGCGAGGGAGACCCAGTACTTC. This codes for CASSVAQGARETQYF. Filled out from reference TRBV9 and TRBJ2-5, the complete variable domain reads DSGVTQTPKHLITATGQRVTLRCSPRSGDLSVYWYQQSLDQGLQFLIQYYNGEERAKGNILERFSAQQFPDLHSELNLSSLELGDSALYFCASSVAQGARETQYFGPGTRLLVL.